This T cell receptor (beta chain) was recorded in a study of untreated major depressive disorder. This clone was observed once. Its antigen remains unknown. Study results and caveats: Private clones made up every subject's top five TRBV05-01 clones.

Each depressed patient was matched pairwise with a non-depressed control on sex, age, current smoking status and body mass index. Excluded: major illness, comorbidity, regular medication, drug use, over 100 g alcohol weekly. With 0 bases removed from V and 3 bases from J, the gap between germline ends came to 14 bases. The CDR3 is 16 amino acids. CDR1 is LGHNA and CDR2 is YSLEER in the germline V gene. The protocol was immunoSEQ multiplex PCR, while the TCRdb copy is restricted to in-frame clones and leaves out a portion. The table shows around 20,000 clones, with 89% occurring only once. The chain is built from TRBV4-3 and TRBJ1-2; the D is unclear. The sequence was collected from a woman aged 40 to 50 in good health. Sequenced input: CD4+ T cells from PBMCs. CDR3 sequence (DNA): TGCGCCAGCAGCCAAGAAATTCTACTTTCAGACTATGGCTACACCTTC. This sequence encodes CASSQEILLSDYGYTF.